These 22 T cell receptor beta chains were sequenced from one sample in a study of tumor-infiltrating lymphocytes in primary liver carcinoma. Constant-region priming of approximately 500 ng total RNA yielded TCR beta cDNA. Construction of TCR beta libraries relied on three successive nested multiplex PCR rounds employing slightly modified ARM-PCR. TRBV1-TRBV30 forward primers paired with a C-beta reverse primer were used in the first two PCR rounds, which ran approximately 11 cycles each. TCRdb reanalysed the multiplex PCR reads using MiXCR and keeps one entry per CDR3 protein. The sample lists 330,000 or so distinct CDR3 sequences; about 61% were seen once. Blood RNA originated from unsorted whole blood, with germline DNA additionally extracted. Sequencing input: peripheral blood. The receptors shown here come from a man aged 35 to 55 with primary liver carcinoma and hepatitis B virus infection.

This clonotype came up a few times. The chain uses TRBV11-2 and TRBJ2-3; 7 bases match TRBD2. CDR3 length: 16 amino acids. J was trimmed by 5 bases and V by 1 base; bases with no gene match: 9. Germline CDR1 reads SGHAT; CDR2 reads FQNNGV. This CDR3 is CASSLVFRLAKDTQYF. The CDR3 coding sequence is TGTGCCAGCAGCTTAGTTTTCCGACTAGCAAAAGATACGCAGTATTTT.

The DNA of the CDR3 is TGTGCCAGCAGTTTGTCAGTGGTCGAGACCCAGTACTTC. Its translation is CASSLSVVETQYF. The chain employs TRBV12-3 or TRBV12-4 and TRBJ2-5, with D unresolved. This CDR3 is built from 13 residues. V gave up 3 bases and J gave up 5 bases, with 10 bases separating them.

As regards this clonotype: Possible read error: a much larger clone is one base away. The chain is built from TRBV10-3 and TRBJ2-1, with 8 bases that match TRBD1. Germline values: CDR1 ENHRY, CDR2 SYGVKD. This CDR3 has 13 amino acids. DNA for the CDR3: TGTGCCATCAGAGGGACAGGCGGCAATGAGCATTTCTTC. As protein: CAIRGTGGNEHFF.

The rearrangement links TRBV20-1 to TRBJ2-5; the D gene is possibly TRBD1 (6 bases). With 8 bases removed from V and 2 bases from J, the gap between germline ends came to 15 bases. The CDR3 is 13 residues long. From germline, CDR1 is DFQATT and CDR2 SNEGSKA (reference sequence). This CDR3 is CSLRGTKQETQYF. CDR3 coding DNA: TGCAGTCTCCGAGGGACAAAACAAGAGACCCAGTACTTC.

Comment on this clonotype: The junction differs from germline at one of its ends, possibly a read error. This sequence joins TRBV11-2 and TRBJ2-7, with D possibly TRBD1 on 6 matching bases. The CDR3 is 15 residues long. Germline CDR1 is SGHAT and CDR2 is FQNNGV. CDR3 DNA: TGTGTCAGCAGCTTAGTATCCGGACAGACCTACGGGCAGTACTTC. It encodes CVSSLVSGQTYGQYF. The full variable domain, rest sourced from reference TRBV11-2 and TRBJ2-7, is EAGVAQSPRYKIIEKRQSVAFWCNPISGHATLYWYQQILGQGPKLLIQFQNNGVVDDSQLPKDRFSAERLKGVDSTLKIQPAKLEDSAVYLCVSSLVSGQTYGQYFGPGTRLTVT.

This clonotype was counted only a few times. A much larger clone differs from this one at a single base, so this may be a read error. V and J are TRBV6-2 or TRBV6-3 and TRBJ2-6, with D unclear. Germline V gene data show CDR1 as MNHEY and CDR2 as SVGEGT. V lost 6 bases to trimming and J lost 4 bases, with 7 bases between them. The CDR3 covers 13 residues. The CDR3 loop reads CASRSSGANVLTF. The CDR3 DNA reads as TGTGCCAGCAGATCCTCCGGGGCCAACGTCCTGACTTTC.

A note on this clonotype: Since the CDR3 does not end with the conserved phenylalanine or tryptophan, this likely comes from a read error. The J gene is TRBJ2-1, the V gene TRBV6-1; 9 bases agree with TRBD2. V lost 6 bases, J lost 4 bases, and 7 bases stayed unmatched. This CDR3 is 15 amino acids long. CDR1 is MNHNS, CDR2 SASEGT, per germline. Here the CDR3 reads CASRAASGTYNEQFL. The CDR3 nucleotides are TGTGCCAGCAGAGCCGCTAGCGGGACTTACAATGAGCAGTTCCTC.

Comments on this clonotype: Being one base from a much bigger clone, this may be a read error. The CDR3 DNA sequence: TGTGCCAGCTCCAAAGGGGCGGGACAGGGTGTCTACACCTTC. Amino acid sequence: CASSKGAGQGVYTF. The rearrangement links TRBV12-3 or TRBV12-4 to TRBJ1-2, with 9 positions matching TRBD1. This CDR3 region has 14 residues. Trimming took 8 bases from V and 10 from J; bases not matched to a gene: 14.

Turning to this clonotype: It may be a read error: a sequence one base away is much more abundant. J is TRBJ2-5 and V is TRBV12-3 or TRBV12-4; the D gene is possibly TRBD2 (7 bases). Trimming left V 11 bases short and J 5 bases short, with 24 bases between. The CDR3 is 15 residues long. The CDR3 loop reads CAATRNSGGGETQYF. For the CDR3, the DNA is TGTGCCGCCACCCGAAACTCGGGGGGCGGTGAGACCCAGTACTTC.

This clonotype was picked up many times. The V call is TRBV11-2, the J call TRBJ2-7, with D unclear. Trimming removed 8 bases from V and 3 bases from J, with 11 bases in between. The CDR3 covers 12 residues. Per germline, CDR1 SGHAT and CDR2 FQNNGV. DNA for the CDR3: TGTGCCAGCCTCAGCGCAGGCTACGAGCAGTACTTC. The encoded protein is CASLSAGYEQYF.

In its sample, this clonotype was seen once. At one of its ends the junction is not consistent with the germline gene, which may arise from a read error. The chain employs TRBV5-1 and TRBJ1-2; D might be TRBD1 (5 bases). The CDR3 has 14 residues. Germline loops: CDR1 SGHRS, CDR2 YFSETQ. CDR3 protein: CPSSLEGPVYDYTF. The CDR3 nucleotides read TGCCCCAGCAGCTTGGAGGGGCCTGTTTATGACTACACCTTC.

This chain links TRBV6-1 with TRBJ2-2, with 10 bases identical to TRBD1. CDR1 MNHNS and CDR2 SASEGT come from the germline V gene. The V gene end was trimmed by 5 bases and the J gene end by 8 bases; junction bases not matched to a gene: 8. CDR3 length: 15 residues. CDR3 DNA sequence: TGTGCCAGCAGTTTTTCCTGGACAGGGGGGGGGGAGCTGTTTTTT. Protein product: CASSFSWTGGGELFF.

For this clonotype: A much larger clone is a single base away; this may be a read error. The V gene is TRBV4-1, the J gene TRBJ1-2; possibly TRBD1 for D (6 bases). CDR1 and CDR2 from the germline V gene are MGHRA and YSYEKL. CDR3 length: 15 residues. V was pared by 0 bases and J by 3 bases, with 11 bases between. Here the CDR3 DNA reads TGCGCCAGCAGCCAAGAGGGGGCGTATTACTATGGCTACACCTTC. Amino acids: CASSQEGAYYYGYTF.

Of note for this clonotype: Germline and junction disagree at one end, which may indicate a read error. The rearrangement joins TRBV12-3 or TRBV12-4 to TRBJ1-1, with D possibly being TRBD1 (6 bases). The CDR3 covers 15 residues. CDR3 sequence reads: CASSFTQGRHTEALF. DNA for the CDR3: TGTGCCAGCAGTTTTACTCAGGGGCGCCATACTGAAGCTTTATTT.

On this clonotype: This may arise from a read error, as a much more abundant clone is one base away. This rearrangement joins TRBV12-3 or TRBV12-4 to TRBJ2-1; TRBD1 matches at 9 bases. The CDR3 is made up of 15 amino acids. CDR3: CVSSRGQGVSNEQFF. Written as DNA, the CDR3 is TGTGTCAGCAGCCGGGGACAGGGAGTATCCAATGAGCAGTTCTTC.

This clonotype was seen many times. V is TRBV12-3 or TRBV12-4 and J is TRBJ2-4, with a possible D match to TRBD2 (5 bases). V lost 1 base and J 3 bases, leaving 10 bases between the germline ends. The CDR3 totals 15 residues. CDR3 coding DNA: TGTGCCAGCAGTTTAGTCCGGGATGACAAAAACATTCAGTACTTC. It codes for CASSLVRDDKNIQYF.

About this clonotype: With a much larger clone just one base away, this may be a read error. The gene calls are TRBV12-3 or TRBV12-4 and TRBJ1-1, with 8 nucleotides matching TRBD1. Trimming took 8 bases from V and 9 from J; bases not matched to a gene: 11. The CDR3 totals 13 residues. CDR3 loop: CASHSSGQGKAFF. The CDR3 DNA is TGTGCCAGCCATTCTTCCGGACAGGGTAAAGCTTTCTTT.

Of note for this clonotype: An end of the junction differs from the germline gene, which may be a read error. This CDR3 reads CPSSFAGGGNEQSF. The CDR3 DNA reads TGTCCCAGCAGCTTTGCGGGGGGAGGCAATGAGCAGTCCTTC. The gene calls are TRBV11-1 and TRBJ2-1; TRBD2 matches 8 bases. Germline CDR1 reads SGHAT; CDR2 reads FQDESV (reference sequence). The CDR3 has 14 amino acids.

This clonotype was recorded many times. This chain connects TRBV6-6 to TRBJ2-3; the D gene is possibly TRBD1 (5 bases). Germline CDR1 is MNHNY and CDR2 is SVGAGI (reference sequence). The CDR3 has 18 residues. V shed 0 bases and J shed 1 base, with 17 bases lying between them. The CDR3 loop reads CASSYSVSTDTGTDTQYF. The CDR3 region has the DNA TGTGCCAGCAGTTACTCGGTTTCGACAGATACCGGCACAGATACGCAGTATTTT.

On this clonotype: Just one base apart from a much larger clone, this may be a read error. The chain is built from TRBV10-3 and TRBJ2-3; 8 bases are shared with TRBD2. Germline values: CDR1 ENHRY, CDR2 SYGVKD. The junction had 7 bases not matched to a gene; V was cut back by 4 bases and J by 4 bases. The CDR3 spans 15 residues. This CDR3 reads CAISVPAGASDTQYF. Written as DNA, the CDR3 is TGTGCCATCAGTGTCCCAGCGGGAGCATCAGATACGCAGTATTTT.

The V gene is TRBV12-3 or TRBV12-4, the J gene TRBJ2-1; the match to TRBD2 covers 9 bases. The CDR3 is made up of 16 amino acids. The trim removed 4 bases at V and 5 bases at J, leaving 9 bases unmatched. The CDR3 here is CASSSFSGGFDNEQFF. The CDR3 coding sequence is TGTGCCAGCAGTTCATTTAGCGGGGGTTTCGACAATGAGCAGTTCTTC.

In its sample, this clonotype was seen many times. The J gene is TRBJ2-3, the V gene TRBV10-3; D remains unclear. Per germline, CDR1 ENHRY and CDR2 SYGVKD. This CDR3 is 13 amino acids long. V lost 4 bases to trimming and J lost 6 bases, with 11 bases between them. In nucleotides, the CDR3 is TGTGCCATCAGTGTGCGCCCGCGTGATACGCAGTATTTT. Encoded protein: CAISVRPRDTQYF.